What follows are 6 T cell receptor beta chains derived from one specimen sequenced in a study of CD8 T cells in ankylosing spondylitis. TCRdb fed the 5' RACE reads into MiXCR, producing one record per CDR3 protein. The sample shows about 130,000 distinct CDR3 sequences, approximately 9.7% of them seen only once. Material: blood, either unsorted or a sorted T cell fraction (not recorded which). The receptors come from a male donor with ankylosing spondylitis or in good health (not recorded which).

The gene calls are TRBV7-9 and TRBJ2-1; D tentatively reads TRBD1 or TRBD2 (6 bases each). Trimming removed 11 bases from V and 5 bases from J, with 22 bases in between. CDR1 and CDR2 from the germline V gene are SEHNR and FQNEAQ (reference sequence). The CDR3 loop spans 15 amino acids. CDR3 sequence: CAVPGARSTDNEQFF. CDR3 coding DNA: TGTGCCGTTCCGGGGGCCAGATCAACGGACAATGAGCAGTTCTTC.

This clonotype was counted ten times or more. The chain couples TRBV12-3 or TRBV12-4 to TRBJ2-5; tentatively, D is TRBD1 (7 bases). The CDR3 contains 14 residues. V lost 5 bases, J lost 4 bases, and 14 bases lay in between. The CDR3 nucleotides are TGTGCCAGCAGTCGACGACAGGGAGGAGAGACCCAGTACTTC. Translating it yields CASSRRQGGETQYF.

This clonotype was observed many times. The chain has TRBV9 and TRBJ2-3; unclear D gene. Looked up from germline, CDR1 is SGDLS and CDR2 is YYNGEE. CDR3 size: 14 residues. V lost 0 bases to trimming and J lost 0 bases, with 5 bases between them. The CDR3 spells CASSVDPSTDTQYF. The CDR3, as DNA: TGTGCCAGCAGCGTAGACCCCAGCACAGATACGCAGTATTTT.

In regard to this clonotype: A much bigger clone sits one base away, suggesting this may be a read error. J is TRBJ2-1 and V is TRBV5-1; 7 positions agree with TRBD2. Germline values: CDR1 SGHRS, CDR2 YFSETQ. The CDR3 is 13 amino acids. The CDR3 here is CASSLGTTNEHFF. The CDR3 DNA sequence: TGCGCCAGCAGCCTAGGGACTACCAATGAGCATTTCTTC.

This clonotype has a count of ten or more. This chain links TRBV20-1 with TRBJ2-4; D tentatively reads TRBD1 or TRBD2 (5 bases each). The germline V gene has CDR1 DFQATT and CDR2 SNEGSKA (reference sequence). With 0 bases removed from V and 2 bases from J, the gap between germline ends came to 14 bases. CDR3 length: 16 amino acids. CDR3 region: CSAREWETVSKNIQYF. CDR3 bases: TGCAGTGCTAGAGAGTGGGAGACAGTTTCCAAAAACATTCAGTACTTC.

This clonotype was recorded many times. V and J are TRBV5-1 and TRBJ2-6, with 8 bases fitting TRBD2. Trimming removed 3 bases from V and 3 bases from J; junction bases left unmatched: 5. Germline CDR1 reads SGHRS; CDR2 reads YFSETQ. The CDR3 has 16 residues. The DNA of the CDR3 is TGCGCCAGCAGCTGGACCGCGGGAGGTGGGGCCAACGTCCTGACTTTC. Translated, it gives CASSWTAGGGANVLTF.